The 26 T cell receptor beta chains below were found in one sample sequenced in a study of Tregs in tolerant kidney transplant recipients. Related graft donors supplied nonmyeloablative bone marrow transplants, and mixed chimerism was transient. Clones were read by immunoSEQ multiplex PCR, and TCRdb kept only the in-frame ones, dropping some. This repertoire includes some 30,000 clones. The starting material was CD4+ T cells from blood (PBMCs), obtained 24 months after the transplant. These receptor sequences come from a human patient who received a combined kidney and bone marrow transplant. Some T cells may trace back to the graft donor.

As for this clone: Sequencing ends 3 residues short of the CDR3 end; the germline J gene provides the rest. The gene calls are TRBV7-2 and TRBJ1-4; 12 bases align to TRBD1. The J segment lost 7 bases and the V segment lost 4 bases, leaving 4 bases of the junction unmatched. Germline lookup yields CDR1 SGHTA and CDR2 FQGNSA. The length of the CDR3 is 15 residues. CDR3 bases read: TGTGCCAGCAGCTGGGGACAGGGGGCGGTTGAAAAA. It codes for CASSWGQGAVEK. The CDR3 in its entirety is CASSWGQGAVEKLFF.

To note about this clone: The read is 3 residues too short to cover the CDR3 end, so that end is filled in from the germline J gene. The chain is built from TRBV5-5 and TRBJ1-1; D unclear. Germline-derived CDR1 and CDR2 are SGHKS and YYEKEE (reference sequence). Trimming stripped 4 bases from V and 5 bases from J, with 15 bases between. The CDR3 sequence is 14 residues long. CDR3 bases read: TGTGCCAGCAGCGCCAACAGAGCTGGGACTGAA. Translating it yields CASSANRAGTE. The complete CDR3 sequence is CASSANRAGTEAFF.

In regard to this clone: The read finishes 3 residues shy of the CDR3 end, and the germline J gene is used to complete it. V usage is TRBV11-2 and J usage is TRBJ2-1; 7 bases agree with TRBD2. Germline CDR1 is SGHAT and CDR2 is FQNNGV. The CDR3 runs 15 residues. V lost 3 bases, J lost 4 bases, and 6 bases stayed unmatched. The sequenced part of the CDR3 DNA is TGTGCCAGCAGCTTTAATAGCGGGTCGTACAATGAG. Protein sequence: CASSFNSGSYNE. The entire CDR3 protein reads CASSFNSGSYNEQFF.

Of note for this clone: The sequenced fragment ends 3 residues before the CDR3 boundary, so the rest is inferred from the germline J gene. The chain carries TRBV5-1 and TRBJ1-2; 12 nucleotides line up with TRBD1. Trimming cost V 0 bases and J 6 bases; bases outside gene matches: 3. CDR3 length equals 15 residues. In germline, CDR1 is SGHRS, CDR2 YFSETQ. This CDR3 reads CASSLEGQGANGYTF. The CDR3 bases that were read are TGCGCCAGCAGCTTGGAGGGACAGGGGGCCAATGGC.

For this clone: The read terminates 3 residues ahead of where the CDR3 ends, so the germline J gene completes it. The chain uses TRBV7-2 and TRBJ2-7; TRBD1 aligns across 10 bases. V gave up 5 bases and J gave up 6 bases; unmatched junction bases: 7. Germline CDR1 is SGHTA and CDR2 is FQGNSA. The length of the CDR3 is 14 residues. The covered CDR3 bases are TGTGCCAGCAGCACCGGGACAGGGGTGCGCGAG. Protein sequence: CASSTGTGVRE. The CDR3 in full is CASSTGTGVREQYF.

In the case of this clone: The read terminates 3 residues ahead of where the CDR3 ends, so the germline J gene completes it. The chain joins TRBV6-2 or TRBV6-3 to TRBJ1-2; D not resolved. There are 12 residues in the CDR3. CDR1 and CDR2 (germline): MNHEY, SVGEGT. V lost 4 bases to trimming and J lost 4 bases, with 7 bases between them. CDR3 bases read: TGTGCCAGCAGTTCCAGAAGCTATGGC. As protein: CASSSRSYG. Given in full, the CDR3 is CASSSRSYGYTF.

As to this clone: The read gets to within 3 residues of the CDR3 end, and the germline J gene fills in the rest. V gene TRBV2 combines with J gene TRBJ2-7; D is uncertain. Germline V gives CDR1 SNHLY, CDR2 FYNNEI. Trimming removed 7 bases at V and 2 bases at J, with 9 bases between. This CDR3 region has 12 residues. CDR3 DNA (partial): TGTGCCAGCAAAGGCCAGGCCTACGAG. This translates into CASKGQAYE. The entire CDR3 protein is CASKGQAYEQYF.

As for this clone: The read terminates 3 residues before the CDR3 end, so the remaining end is supplied by the germline J gene. The gene calls are TRBV5-1 and TRBJ2-3; tentatively, D is TRBD2 (6 bases). The germline V gene has CDR1 SGHRS and CDR2 YFSETQ. V lost 3 bases to trimming and J lost 1 base, with 12 bases between them. The CDR3 has 15 residues. Incomplete CDR3 DNA: TGCGCCAGCAGCTCGGGAGCGGGCGGCACAGATACG. Its translation: CASSSGAGGTDT. The whole CDR3 is CASSSGAGGTDTQYF.

Comments on this clone: The read terminates 3 residues before the CDR3 end, so the remaining end is supplied by the germline J gene. The V call is TRBV20-1, the J call TRBJ2-1; 7 positions agree with TRBD2. V was clipped by 6 bases and J by 9 bases; unmatched bases: 11. Germline V CDR1 and CDR2: DFQATT, SNEGSKA (reference sequence). The CDR3 runs to 13 residues. The CDR3 here is CSATYAGVGEQFF. CDR3 bases read: TGCAGTGCCACGTATGCGGGAGTAGGTGAG.

Points on this clone: Read sequence stops 3 residues before the CDR3 end, and the germline J gene provides the missing end. The J gene is TRBJ1-3, the V gene TRBV28; a weak D match, TRBD1 (6 bases). V lost 7 bases, J lost 1 base, and 11 bases lay in between. Germline V gene lookup returns CDR1 MDHEN and CDR2 SYDVKM. CDR3 length equals 14 residues. The CDR3 sequence is CASKGGMSGNTIYF. Incomplete CDR3 DNA: TGTGCCAGCAAGGGGGGGATGTCTGGAAACACC.

Of note for this clone: The read gets to within 3 residues of the CDR3 end, and the germline J gene fills in the rest. The chain links TRBV4-1 to TRBJ2-2, with 8 bases identical to TRBD2. The CDR3 spans 16 residues. The germline V gene encodes CDR1 MGHRA and CDR2 YSYEKL. The CDR3 is CASSQDSGAGGSELFF. Incomplete CDR3 DNA: TGCGCCAGCAGCCAAGATTCGGGCGCGGGGGGTAGTGAG.

In regard to this clone: The DNA ends 3 residues before the CDR3 does, and the rest of the CDR3 is filled in from the germline J gene. The genes are TRBV29-1 and TRBJ2-3; D gene ambiguous. The CDR3 length is 13 residues. The germline gives CDR1 SQVTM, CDR2 ANQGSEA. Trimming took 2 bases from V and 5 from J, leaving 11 bases between them. CDR3 sequence: CSVERAGLDTQYF. CDR3 DNA, as far as it was read: TGCAGCGTTGAACGAGCTGGGCTAGATACG.

Worth noting for this clone: The CDR3 goes on 3 residues after the read ends, and that part is filled in from the germline J gene. The chain combines TRBV9 with TRBJ2-3, with D tentatively TRBD2 (5 bases). V lost 3 bases to trimming and J lost 0 bases, with 11 bases between them. CDR3 length: 15 residues. The germline CDR1 and CDR2 sequences are SGDLS and YYNGEE. Partial CDR3 DNA: TGTGCCAGCAGCGAGGGTAGCGCGAGCACAGATACG. This translates into CASSEGSASTDT. The whole CDR3 is CASSEGSASTDTQYF.

Points on this clone: The read halts 3 residues ahead of the CDR3 end, with the missing end drawn from the germline J gene. The chain has TRBV10-1 and TRBJ2-7; TRBD2 agrees at 7 bases. Germline CDR1 reads WNHNN; CDR2 reads SYGVQD (reference sequence). The CDR3 has 14 residues. With 11 bases clipped from V and 1 base from J, the junction kept 11 bases outside the gene matches. The sequenced part of the CDR3 DNA is TGCGCCCGTCGGATAGCGGGCCTTTCCTACGAG. As protein: CARRIAGLSYE. In full, the CDR3 reads CARRIAGLSYEQYF.

As regards this clone: The read is 3 residues too short to cover the CDR3 end, so that end is filled in from the germline J gene. The V and J genes are TRBV10-3 and TRBJ2-7; 10 positions match TRBD2. V dropped 3 bases and J dropped 5; count of bases not matched to a gene: 4. CDR3 length equals 14 residues. Per the germline V gene, CDR1 is ENHRY and CDR2 is SYGVKD. CDR3 protein: CAISEGGLANEQYF. The CDR3 DNA, read in part, is TGTGCCATCAGTGAAGGGGGACTAGCGAACGAG.

In regard to this clone: The read ends 3 residues shy of where the CDR3 ends; the end is completed using the germline J gene. J is TRBJ1-2 and V is TRBV29-1, with 7 bases that match TRBD1. In germline, CDR1 is SQVTM, CDR2 ANQGSEA. After removal of 4 bases from V and 3 bases from J, the junction contained 5 bases not matched to a gene. The length of the CDR3 is 13 residues. CDR3 sequence reads: CSVGEGTDYGYTF. The CDR3 bases that were read are TGCAGCGTTGGTGAGGGGACAGACTATGGC.

On this clone itself: The read stops 3 residues short of the end of the CDR3; the missing end is completed from the germline J gene. The genes are TRBV6-1 and TRBJ2-5; D not certain. Germline-derived CDR1 and CDR2 are MNHNS and SASEGT. V lost 4 bases and J lost 3, with 18 bases in between. The CDR3 loop spans 16 amino acids. The DNA read from the CDR3 is TGTGCCAGCAGTGCGGGTTTGGGTATTGGAAAAGAGACC. It is translated as CASSAGLGIGKET. The entire CDR3 protein reads CASSAGLGIGKETQYF.

CDR3 amino acids: CASSRWGTTDEQYF. The part of the CDR3 DNA that was read is TGTGCCAGTAGTAGATGGGGGACTACGGACGAG. The chain recombines TRBV19 with TRBJ2-7; 7 bases match TRBD2. From the germline J gene comes the end of the CDR3, since the read stops 3 residues before it. CDR3 length equals 14 residues. J lost 5 bases, V lost 4 bases, and 8 bases had no gene match. CDR1 is LNHDA and CDR2 is SQIVND in the germline V gene (reference sequence).

On this clone itself: Read coverage stops 3 residues before the CDR3 terminus; the germline J gene supplies the remainder. The genes are TRBV5-6 and TRBJ2-7, with TRBD2 as a possible D gene (6 bases). CDR3 length equals 14 residues. Per germline, CDR1 SGHDT and CDR2 YYEEEE. The ends were cut back, 4 bases at V and 5 bases at J, with 16 bases in the middle. CDR3 bases read: TGTGCCAGCAGCACCCGGGCCGGAGGGGACGAG. Protein: CASSTRAGGDE. The whole CDR3 sequence reads CASSTRAGGDEQYF.

The part of the CDR3 DNA that was read is TGCAGTGCTAGCCGACAGGGGAGGTACAATGAG. It specifies CSASRQGRYNE. Given in full, the CDR3 is CSASRQGRYNEQFF. The V call is TRBV20-1, the J call TRBJ2-1, with 8 nucleotides matching TRBD1. The read is 3 residues too short to cover the CDR3 end, so that end is filled in from the germline J gene. J lost 4 bases, V lost 3 bases, and 5 bases had no gene match. Germline V gives CDR1 DFQATT, CDR2 SNEGSKA (reference sequence). The CDR3 has 14 residues.

To note about this clone: The sequence runs out 3 residues before the end of the CDR3; the remainder is reconstructed from the germline J gene. This chain uses TRBV6-2 or TRBV6-3 with TRBJ1-5; D not resolved. CDR1 MNHEY and CDR2 SVGEGT come from the germline V gene. V was pared by 4 bases and J by 0 bases, with 7 bases between. This CDR3 region has 14 residues. CDR3 DNA, as far as it was read: TGTGCCAGCAGTTGGGCAAATAGCAATCAGCCC. It specifies CASSWANSNQP. The entire CDR3 sequence reads CASSWANSNQPQHF.

Of note for this clone: The CDR3 is cut off 3 residues early in the read; its end comes from the germline J gene. V is TRBV7-2 and J is TRBJ2-7; 9 positions match TRBD1. J gave up 2 bases and V 4 bases, and 6 bases lay outside the gene matches. CDR3 length: 15 residues. Germline lookup yields CDR1 SGHTA and CDR2 FQGNSA. The CDR3 bases that were read are TGTGCCAGCAGCTGGCGGGACAGGGTACCCTACGAG. Protein product: CASSWRDRVPYE. The whole CDR3 is CASSWRDRVPYEQYF.

As concerns this clone: The germline gene is not matched at one end of the junction; a read error may be the cause. The missing CDR3 end, 3 residues past where the read stops, is filled in from the germline J gene. The gene calls are TRBV4-2 and TRBJ2-7; D is possibly TRBD1 or TRBD2 (7 bases each). Germline-derived CDR1 and CDR2 are LGHNA and YNFKEQ. This CDR3 spans 15 amino acids. CDR3 bases read: TGCGCCAGCAGCCAAAGCGGGACAGCATCCTACGAG. Its translation: CASSQSGTASYE. The whole CDR3 protein is CASSQSGTASYEQYF.

About this clone: The CDR3 is cut off 3 residues early in the read; its end comes from the germline J gene. J is TRBJ1-5 and V is TRBV29-1, with D maybe TRBD1 (5 bases). The germline V and J ends were trimmed by 6 bases and 7 bases, with 16 bases remaining between them. The CDR3 has 13 amino acids. CDR1 and CDR2 (germline): SQVTM, ANQGSEA. The sequenced CDR3 bases are TGCAGCGTACAGCCAGGGCCTCGGCAGCCC. It codes for CSVQPGPRQP. The CDR3, in full, reads CSVQPGPRQPQHF.

The part of the CDR3 DNA that was read is TGTGCCAGTAGTATAGCTTCGTACAGGGTCGAGTACGGTCAGCCC. This translates into CASSIASYRVEYGQP. The CDR3 in its entirety is CASSIASYRVEYGQPQHF. The V call is TRBV19, the J call TRBJ1-5, with D perhaps matching TRBD1 (6 bases). The read ends 3 residues early relative to the CDR3; the germline J gene fills the gap. The CDR3 runs 18 residues. Germline values: CDR1 LNHDA, CDR2 SQIVND (reference sequence). V was shortened by 1 base and J by 6 bases, with 22 bases between the two germline ends.

The CDR3 here is CSAKGTSGRVPTGELFF. Incomplete CDR3 DNA: TGCAGTGCAAAAGGGACTAGCGGGAGGGTTCCCACCGGGGAG. The gene calls are TRBV20-1 and TRBJ2-2; TRBD2 aligns across 16 bases. Coverage ceases 3 residues before the CDR3 finishes, and the germline J gene fills in the end. V lost 6 bases, J lost 4 bases, and 8 bases stayed unmatched. Looked up from germline, CDR1 is DFQATT and CDR2 is SNEGSKA (reference sequence). The CDR3 contains 17 residues.